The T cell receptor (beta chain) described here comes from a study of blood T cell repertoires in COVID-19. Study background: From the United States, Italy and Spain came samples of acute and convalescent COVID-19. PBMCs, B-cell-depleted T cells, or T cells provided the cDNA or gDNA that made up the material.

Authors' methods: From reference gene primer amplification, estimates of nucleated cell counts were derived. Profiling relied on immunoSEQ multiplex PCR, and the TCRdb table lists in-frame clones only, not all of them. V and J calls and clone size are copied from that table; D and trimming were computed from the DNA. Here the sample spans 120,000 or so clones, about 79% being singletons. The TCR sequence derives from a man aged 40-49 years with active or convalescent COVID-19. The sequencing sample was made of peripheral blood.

The CDR3 DNA follows: TGTGCCAGTTTTCAACAGGGGGTTGGCCAGCCCCAGCATTTT. It yields the protein CASFQQGVGQPQHF. The chain couples TRBV19 to TRBJ1-5; 8 nucleotides match TRBD1. The junction had 10 bases not matched to a gene; V was cut back by 8 bases and J by 7 bases. Germline V gene lookup returns CDR1 LNHDA and CDR2 SQIVND (reference sequence). This CDR3 spans 14 amino acids.